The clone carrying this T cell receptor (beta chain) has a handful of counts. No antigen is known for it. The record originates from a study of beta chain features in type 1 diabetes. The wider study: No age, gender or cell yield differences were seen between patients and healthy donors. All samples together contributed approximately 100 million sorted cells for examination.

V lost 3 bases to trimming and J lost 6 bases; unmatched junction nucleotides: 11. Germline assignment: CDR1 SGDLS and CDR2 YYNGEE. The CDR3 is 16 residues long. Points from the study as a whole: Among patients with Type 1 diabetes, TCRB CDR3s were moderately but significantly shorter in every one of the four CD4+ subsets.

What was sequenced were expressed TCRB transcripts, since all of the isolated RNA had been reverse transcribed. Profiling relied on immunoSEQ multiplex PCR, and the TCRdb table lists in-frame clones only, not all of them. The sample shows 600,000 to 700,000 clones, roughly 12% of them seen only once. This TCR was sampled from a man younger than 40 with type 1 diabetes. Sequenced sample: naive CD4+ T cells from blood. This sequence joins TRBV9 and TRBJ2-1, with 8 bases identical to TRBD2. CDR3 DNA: TGTGCCAGCAGCGAAGCGGGGGCCACGGTGCGCAATGAGCAGTTCTTC. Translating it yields CASSEAGATVRNEQFF.